This entry concerns a single TCR beta chain. Its antigen is still unknown. The data derive from a study of cytomegalovirus exposure and HLA in healthy donors. About the research overall: Of the donors genotyped, several hundred in all, around 77% fell in the Caucasian-associated ancestry cluster. Study outcomes and limitations: Three of the chains that were CMV-associated were confirmed in vitro to be specific for CMV antigens.

Looked up from germline, CDR1 is KGHSH and CDR2 is LQKENI. V lost 6 bases, J lost 8 bases, and 14 bases lay in between. The CDR3 sequence is 13 residues long. The PCR used 60 Vbeta and 13 Jbeta primers. The table came from immunoSEQ multiplex PCR; TCRdb's copy has only in-frame clones and leaves some out. The sample has fewer than 250,000 clones; almost 80% are singletons. The sequencing sample was made of PBMCs. The clonotype was recovered from a woman younger than 35 in good health and CMV-seronegative. The chain uses TRBV18 and TRBJ2-1; weak D call: TRBD1 (5 bases). This CDR3 is CASSPRAGDEQFF. The DNA for the CDR3 is TGTGCCAGCTCCCCCAGGGCTGGGGATGAGCAGTTCTTC.